This T cell receptor beta chain was sequenced in a study of cytomegalovirus exposure and HLA in healthy donors. Study information: Among the 400 or so donors who were genotyped, about 80% fell in the genetic ancestry cluster that is associated with self-reported Caucasian donors.

Amplification used 60 Vbeta primers and 13 Jbeta primers. Clones were sequenced by immunoSEQ multiplex PCR, and TCRdb holds only the in-frame ones, with some missing. The sample holds about 120,000 clones, over 70% seen once. CDR1 SGHTA and CDR2 FQGNSA come from the germline V gene. This CDR3 region has 13 residues. V lost 5 bases and J 5 bases, leaving 9 bases between the germline ends. Study results and limitations: Generally TCR sequences proved uncommon, though certain public TCRs appeared in numerous donors. The study put 150 to 200 TCR beta chains on its list as cytomegalovirus-associated.

Sampled while nominally healthy, donors likely had unrecorded immune exposures. About this clone itself: Antigen: not known.

The chain uses TRBV7-2 and TRBJ1-4; D unresolved. Material for sequencing was PBMCs. This sequence was found in a woman aged 18-30 years in good health and CMV-seronegative. The CDR3 bases are TGTGCCAGCAGCCTCCGCCGGAATGAAAAACTGTTTTTT. The encoded protein is CASSLRRNEKLFF.